Listed below are T cell receptor beta chains from one sample, sequenced in a study of Graves' ophthalmopathy and Graves' hyperthyroidism. TCRdb redid the calling of the multiplex PCR reads with MiXCR, one entry per CDR3 protein. The data show around 1.1 million distinct CDR3 sequences, approximately 35% seen once. The sequencing input was peripheral blood or thyroid tissue (not recorded which). Source of these receptors: an adult man with Graves' hyperthyroidism. Both conserved end residues are part of each CDR3. A D gene is named only where the DNA matches it firmly. Size is stated for part of the rows, as once, few or many counts, or as a class when the clone is expanded.

TRBV12-3/TRBV12-4	TRBJ2-5	NA	NA	CASSFSSSGKETQYF	TGTGCCAGCAGTTTTTCTAGCTCGGGAAAAGAGACCCAGTACTTC
TRBV7-9	TRBJ1-6	many	NA	CASSQTQGNNSPLHF	TGTGCCAGCAGCCAAACCCAGGGGAATAATTCACCCCTCCACTTT
TRBV20-1	TRBJ2-5	few	NA	CSARLTENLETQYF	TGCAGTGCTCGCTTGACGGAGAACCTAGAGACCCAGTACTTC
TRBV29-1	TRBJ1-6	NA	NA	CSVDIAGGSPLHF	TGCAGCGTTGACATAGCGGGGGGTTCACCCCTCCACTTT
TRBV29-1	TRBJ1-1	NA	NA	CSVLWGVEAFF	TGCAGCGTTCTCTGGGGAGTTGAAGCTTTCTTT
TRBV6-1	TRBJ1-4	NA	NA	CASSELNLANEKLFF	TGTGCCAGCAGTGAATTGAATTTGGCTAATGAAAAACTGTTTTTT
TRBV7-3	TRBJ1-1	few	NA	CASSQFGLLNTEAFF	TGCGCCAGCAGCCAATTTGGCCTTTTGAACACTGAAGCTTTCTTT
TRBV29-1	TRBJ2-1	NA	NA	CSLTMTGLYNEQFF	TGCAGCCTTACTATGACAGGCCTATACAATGAGCAGTTCTTC
TRBV15	TRBJ1-5	few	TRBD1	CATALGTGNQPQHF	TGTGCCACCGCTCTGGGGACAGGGAATCAGCCCCAGCATTTT
TRBV7-2	TRBJ2-6	NA	TRBD2	CASSSRAGAGANVLTF	TGTGCCAGCAGCTCCCGTGCGGGGGCTGGGGCCAACGTCCTGACTTTC
TRBV7-2	TRBJ2-1	NA	NA	CASSLHGGRGEEQFF	TGTGCCAGCAGCTTACACGGGGGGCGTGGGGAGGAGCAGTTCTTC
TRBV4-1	TRBJ2-5	NA	TRBD2	CTSSQDYLGLDQETQYF	TGCACCAGCAGCCAAGATTATTTGGGACTAGACCAAGAGACCCAGTACTTC
TRBV20-1	TRBJ1-1	NA	TRBD1	CSAGGGQGANEAFF	TGCAGTGCTGGGGGGGGCCAGGGGGCGAATGAAGCTTTCTTT
TRBV7-2	TRBJ1-5	NA	TRBD1	CASSLDRGHHSNQPQHF	TGTGCCAGCAGCTTGGACAGGGGACATCATAGCAATCAGCCCCAGCATTTT
TRBV5-1	TRBJ1-1	NA	NA	CASSRRGGGTEAFF	TGCGCCAGCAGCCGGAGGGGTGGGGGCACTGAAGCTTTCTTT
TRBV14	TRBJ2-5	many	NA	CASSPSWSGHQETQYF	TGTGCCAGCAGCCCCTCGTGGAGCGGGCACCAAGAGACCCAGTACTTC
TRBV12-3/TRBV12-4	TRBJ1-6	NA	NA	CASSFGDTYSPLHF	TGTGCCAGCAGTTTTGGGGACACCTATTCACCCCTCCACTTT
TRBV7-9	TRBJ2-7	NA	TRBD2	CASSHPASGLGEQYF	TGTGCCAGCAGCCACCCGGCTAGCGGGCTGGGTGAGCAGTACTTC
TRBV6-2/TRBV6-3	TRBJ1-5	few	TRBD1	CASTSGQVNQPQHF	TGTGCCAGCACCAGCGGACAGGTTAATCAGCCCCAGCATTTT
TRBV5-4	TRBJ1-2	few	TRBD1	CASSDGQGRSYGYTF	TGTGCCAGCAGCGACGGACAGGGGAGATCCTATGGCTACACCTTC
TRBV7-3	TRBJ2-5	NA	TRBD2	CASSLRSSGSALTQYF	TGTGCCAGCAGCTTAAGGTCTAGCGGGAGTGCATTGACCCAGTACTTC
TRBV7-9	TRBJ2-7	NA	TRBD2	CASSPRGRTSYEQYF	TGTGCCAGCAGCCCCCGCGGGAGGACGTCCTACGAGCAGTACTTC
TRBV7-2	TRBJ2-2	NA	NA	CASSLPPEELFF	TGTGCCAGCAGCTTACCTCCTGAGGAGCTGTTTTTT
TRBV15	TRBJ1-2	NA	NA	CATSRDAGYGYTF	TGTGCCACCAGCAGAGATGCCGGCTATGGCTACACCTTC
TRBV6-2/TRBV6-3	TRBJ1-1	few	NA	CASSLPAPVVAFF	TGTGCCAGCAGTTTACCCGCCCCTGTGGTAGCTTTCTTT
TRBV29-1	TRBJ2-5	NA	TRBD1	CSVVWTGVRYF	TGCAGCGTTGTCTGGACAGGGGTGAGGTACTTC
TRBV12-3/TRBV12-4	TRBJ2-5	few	NA	CASSKRAPRGGETQYF	TGTGCCAGCAGTAAGAGGGCCCCGCGCGGAGGCGAGACCCAGTACTTC
TRBV7-9	TRBJ2-7	NA	TRBD1	CASSPGPPGTGVYEQYF	TGTGCCAGCAGCCCCGGGCCCCCCGGGACAGGGGTATACGAGCAGTACTTC
TRBV20-1	TRBJ2-5	NA	TRBD2	CSATGAGPKTQYF	TGCAGTGCGACCGGAGCGGGGCCGAAGACCCAGTACTTC
TRBV19	TRBJ2-2	many	NA	CASTWTGELFF	TGTGCCAGTACGTGGACCGGGGAGCTGTTTTTT
TRBV7-3	TRBJ2-7	once	TRBD2	CASSPTGGSPYEQYF	TGTGCCAGCAGCCCGACGGGGGGGAGTCCCTACGAGCAGTACTTC
TRBV7-9	TRBJ2-5	many	NA	CASSFVYGETQYF	TGTGCCAGCAGCTTCGTTTACGGGGAGACCCAGTACTTC
TRBV15	TRBJ1-1	many	TRBD1	CATSRPTGTASEAFF	TGTGCCACCAGCAGACCGACCGGGACAGCTTCTGAAGCTTTCTTT
TRBV4-1	TRBJ2-7	NA	TRBD1	CASSPTGTGDYEQYF	TGCGCCAGCAGCCCAACCGGGACAGGAGACTACGAGCAGTACTTC
TRBV19	TRBJ1-1	many	NA	CASMFGMNTEAFF	TGTGCCAGTATGTTTGGGATGAACACTGAAGCTTTCTTT
TRBV5-1	TRBJ1-1	many	TRBD1	CASSPDRVGTEAFF	TGCGCCAGCAGCCCGGACAGGGTAGGGACTGAAGCTTTCTTT
TRBV10-3	TRBJ1-5	NA	NA	CAIAGGGESNQPQHF	TGTGCCATCGCAGGTGGGGGGGAGAGCAATCAGCCCCAGCATTTT
TRBV29-1	TRBJ1-2	many	NA	CSAPRDTHGGYTF	TGCAGCGCCCCACGGGACACTCATGGCGGCTACACCTTC
TRBV9	TRBJ2-2	many	NA	CASSVVDNPSTGELFF	TGTGCCAGCAGCGTAGTAGACAACCCTTCTACCGGGGAGCTGTTTTTT
TRBV6-5	TRBJ2-5	many	TRBD1	CASRETGTGSFVTQYF	TGTGCCAGCAGGGAAACCGGGACAGGGAGTTTTGTGACCCAGTACTTC
TRBV12-5	TRBJ2-2	few	NA	CASGFVAGADPSAGELFF	TGTGCTAGTGGTTTCGTTGCAGGGGCTGACCCGAGCGCCGGGGAGCTGTTTTTT
TRBV4-3	TRBJ1-5	NA	NA	CASSQDLRGNQPQHF	TGCGCCAGCAGCCAAGATTTGAGGGGAAATCAGCCCCAGCATTTT
TRBV19	TRBJ1-6	many	NA	CASKKAEGNSPLHF	TGTGCCAGTAAGAAGGCAGAGGGGAATTCACCCCTCCACTTT
TRBV9	TRBJ1-1	NA	NA	CASGGSNTEAFF	TGTGCCAGTGGGGGCTCGAACACTGAAGCTTTCTTT
TRBV29-1	TRBJ1-1	many	NA	CSVKNTEAFF	TGCAGCGTTAAGAACACTGAAGCTTTCTTT
TRBV28	TRBJ2-7	NA	NA	CASSLRQRAYEQYF	TGTGCCAGCAGTTTACGCCAGCGAGCCTACGAGCAGTACTTC
TRBV2	TRBJ2-6	few	NA	CASSEALGANVLTF	TGTGCCAGCAGTGAAGCGCTTGGTGCCAACGTCCTGACTTTC
TRBV2	TRBJ1-5	NA	NA	CASSDGSHSNQPQHF	TGTGCCAGCAGTGACGGCAGTCATAGCAATCAGCCCCAGCATTTT
TRBV25-1	TRBJ1-5	many	NA	CASSDWVRDQPQHF	TGTGCCAGCAGTGATTGGGTTCGTGATCAGCCCCAGCATTTT
TRBV10-3	TRBJ2-7	NA	TRBD1	CAISEWGETGVFEQYF	TGTGCCATCAGTGAATGGGGGGAGACAGGGGTGTTCGAGCAGTACTTC
TRBV2	TRBJ1-5	few	NA	CASAWDGVITPQHF	TGTGCCAGCGCCTGGGACGGCGTTATCACGCCCCAGCATTTT
TRBV11-2	TRBJ2-7	NA	TRBD1	CASSPGDRGSPYEQYF	TGTGCCAGCAGCCCAGGAGACAGGGGCTCCCCCTACGAGCAGTACTTC
TRBV7-9	TRBJ2-6	once	NA	CASSSRLRGGSGANVLTF	TGTGCCAGCAGCTCCCGACTCAGGGGAGGGTCTGGGGCCAACGTCCTGACTTTC
TRBV7-8	TRBJ1-4	many	NA	CASSLGGLNEKLFF	TGTGCCAGCAGCTTAGGGGGTCTTAATGAAAAACTGTTTTTT
TRBV2	TRBJ1-5	many	NA	CASSVTFSNQPQHF	TGTGCCAGCAGTGTAACCTTTAGCAATCAGCCCCAGCATTTT
TRBV10-3	TRBJ1-3	many	TRBD1	CAIRYRQGLRNTIYF	TGTGCCATCAGATACCGACAGGGCCTGCGAAACACCATATATTTT
TRBV7-9	TRBJ1-2	NA	TRBD1	CASIDGTGGYTF	TGTGCCAGCATTGATGGGACAGGGGGCTACACCTTC
TRBV5-1	TRBJ1-1	many	NA	CASSPQAEAPLGAFF	TGCGCCAGCAGCCCCCAAGCGGAGGCCCCACTGGGAGCTTTCTTT
TRBV11-3	TRBJ2-2	few	NA	CASSLDTGPNTGELFF	TGTGCCAGCAGCTTAGATACCGGACCCAACACCGGGGAGCTGTTTTTT
TRBV10-3	TRBJ1-1	NA	TRBD1	CASSSMTGLRTEAFF	TGTGCCAGCAGTTCAATGACAGGGTTGCGCACTGAAGCTTTCTTT